This note documents a single T cell receptor beta chain sequence. Which antigen it targets is not known. No base quality values were provided; no much bigger clone lies one nucleotide off. Each collaborating institution followed its own protocols to collect whole blood in K2EDTA tubes. For TCRbeta analysis, collaborator samples were shipped as frozen whole blood, as isolated PBMCs, or as DNA extracted from either sample type. TCRbeta CDR3 regions were amplified from genomic DNA using the immunoSEQ Assay, a bias-controlled multiplex PCR. The authors processed their data as follows. Nucleated cell counts per sample were estimated from amplification of reference gene primers within the assay. To quantify the absolute abundance of each unique TCRbeta CDR3 rearrangement, sequence reads were collapsed and filtered. For each sample, productive Simpson clonality was calculated as the square root of Simpson's diversity index across productive rearrangements. What TCRdb holds here is the immuneACCESS table cut down to in-frame rearrangements. Part of the clones is not present; checked against another copy, under half of the missing clones reflect an unresolved V gene, and the others are unexplained. From that table come the V and J calls and clone size; the DNA was used to work out D and trimming. This sample has 100,000 to 150,000 clones in its table, and roughly 77% of those were observed once. Around 16% of the sample is taken by the ten largest.

The data stem from a study of blood T cell repertoires in COVID-19 (dated by TCRdb to 2018 to 2021). With respect to the entire study: Samples from collaborators originated in the United States, Italy and Spain and spanned both the acute and convalescent phases of COVID-19. A de-identified subject ID, COVID-19 status, age in years and sex were almost always included in the sample metadata. The samples were drawn from the first 160 participants of the ongoing ImmuneRACE study and from under 1,500 subjects provided by 6 global collaborators. The prospective study material was composed of cDNA or gDNA derived from T cells, B-cell-depleted T cells, or PBMCs. Deeply sampled blood TCRbeta repertoires from subjects exposed to, actively infected with, or recovered from COVID-19 were included in the dataset. A freely available public database, intended as a resource for researchers studying the immune response to SARS-CoV-2, is where the repertoires were released. HLA class I and class II types, where available, came from metadata supplied by the sample provider rather than from assay-based typing. Overall study results and their limits: The quantity of clinical and demographic metadata differed by source and by participant and was supplied without curation.

At the junction V is shortened by 4 bases and J by 0 bases; bases outside the gene matches: 6. The CDR1 and CDR2 encoded by the germline V gene (reference sequence) are MNHNY and SVGAGI. CDR3 length: 15 amino acids, cysteine to phenylalanine. Only the CDR3 region is kept as DNA, spanning 45 bases read in frame from base 1. The V and J segments used are TRBV6-6 and TRBJ2-7, and 7 bases in between align with TRBD2. The source material was peripheral blood. This sequence originates from a man in his sixties with active or convalescent COVID-19. Here is the DNA: TGTGCCAGCAGTTTAACAGCGGGGAGCTCCTACGAGCAGTACTTC. Its protein product is CASSLTAGSSYEQYF.